This TCR beta chain was sequenced during a study of T cells in Graves' hyperthyroidism and ophthalmopathy (dated 2019 in TCRdb). Concerning the study at large: Peripheral blood samples were taken at initial diagnosis, before any treatment was given. To identify TCR V-J signatures that set the groups apart, the researchers used a discovery cohort of 100 patients, made up of about 44 with Graves' ophthalmopathy and about 59 with stable Graves' hyperthyroidism. Whether ophthalmopathy could be predicted prospectively was tested in an independent validation cohort made up of about 20 hyperthyroidism patients plus 17 patients who later progressed to ophthalmopathy. The 100 or so discovery patients were divided at random into training and test sets in a 7:3 ratio. The study also compared thyroid tissue and blood T-cell repertoires from roughly 6 Graves' hyperthyroidism patients. After sampling, hyperthyroidism patients received methimazole starting at 30 mg daily, and ophthalmopathy patients received high-dose intravenous methylprednisolone. TCR Vbeta CDR3 sequencing of some 140 peripheral blood samples (fewer than 45 ophthalmopathy, roughly 74 hyperthyroidism and some 17 progressor patients) is reported in the paper. Study-wide conclusions, independent of this receptor: During validation, the model predicted progression to ophthalmopathy a median of around 7 months ahead of onset, with almost 71% sensitivity and almost 75% specificity. Most expanded thyroid clonotypes (frequency above 0.001) were also detected in blood, a finding suggesting that blood repertoires may reflect thyroid immune responses. In cross-validation, a model built on a 13 V-J signature told ophthalmopathy apart from stable hyperthyroidism with roughly 87% sensitivity and around 81% specificity, and in testing the same model reached 80%/75%. No statistical method was used to fix the sample size in advance, and group allocation was not hidden from the investigators.

Amplification of TCR beta CDR3 regions was carried out from RNA transcripts. The first round of RT-PCR for the TCR CDR3 was performed with the HTBI primer set and the Qiagen OneStep RT-PCR kit. Libraries were constructed in a second round of multiplex PCR, after which size selection and purification were performed. Paired-end sequencing of the libraries was performed with 100 bp reads on an Illumina HiSeq2000. Per the original workflow: Raw data were processed with SOAPnuke, discarding reads with adapters, uncalled bases, mean Phred below 15, or no exact constant-primer or identifier match. High-quality paired reads were merged with COPE v1.2.5, and unique nucleotide sequences were defined as clonotypes. Clonotypes were aligned to IMGT TRBV, TRBD and TRBJ reference segments using MiTCR v1.1. Analysis was restricted to V-J combinations with a frequency above 0.0001, which covered 99% to 99.2% of repertoires. The TCS score was defined as F50 (clonal expansion) divided by E x V (chaos), with BLOSUM62-based TCRdist calculated between CDR3 peptides within each V-J. Welch's t-statistics and random forest reduced just over 500 V-J features to some 14, which were used in a naive Bayes classifier (R e1071). TCRdb reworked the public reads: Q25 trimming with fastp, MiXCR clone assembly, productive beta chains retained. Records with the same CDR3 protein are collapsed into one entry carrying the most frequent genes and DNA. TCRdb, rather than the study authors, made the V and J calls. Across this sample there are roughly 600,000 distinct CDR3 sequences, with about 14% seen only once. Approximately 13% of the sample is held by the ten biggest clonotypes.

Moderately to severely active disease, a Clinical Activity Score of at least 3, a NOSPECS grade of at least 4, and a duration under 3 months were present in ophthalmopathy patients. Patients with uncontrolled infections, other autoimmune diseases, pregnancy or lactation were excluded. Clinical symptoms, serum thyroxine and TRAb, thyroid ultrasound, and orbital computed tomography formed the basis for the diagnoses. Ficoll-Paque density gradient centrifugation was used to isolate PBMCs from about 10 ml of fresh peripheral blood. Trizol reagent was used to extract total RNA, and RNA quality was then checked on an Agilent 2100 Bioanalyzer. Details on this clonotype: This receptor's antigen is unknown. No much larger clone is present one base from it, and per-base qualities are unavailable.

This receptor was obtained from a woman in her fifties or sixties with Graves' ophthalmopathy. Sequencing used blood.

The CDR3 protein is CASRRAAGYEQYF. The DNA sequence follows: TGTGCCAGTCGACGGGCGGCGGGCTACGAGCAGTACTTC. Here the chain combines TRBV19 and TRBJ2-7; TRBD2 is a possible D gene, resting on 5 matching bases. In the germline V gene (reference sequence), CDR1 corresponds to LNHDA and CDR2 to SQIVND. The trim is 8 bases for V and 3 bases for J, with a gap of 14 bases between the germline ends. The CDR3 starts with the cysteine, ends with the phenylalanine, and has 13 residues. The DNA shown is the 39-base CDR3, in frame from base 1. Here the CDR3 is joined to the reference TRBV19 and TRBJ2-7 genes, and the full variable domain is: DGGITQSPKYLFRKEGQNVTLSCEQNLNHDAMYWYRQDPGQGLRLIYYSQIVNDFQKGDIAEGYSVSREKKESFPLTVTSAQKNPTAFYLCASRRAAGYEQYFGPGTRLTVT.